The source of this T cell receptor (beta chain) is a study of human T cells and chemical hapten exposure. Overall study: Per-sample TCR yield variation was attributed mainly to small pooled library volume differences.

Trimming removed 8 bases from V and 8 bases from J, with 16 bases in between. There are 14 residues in the CDR3. Germline V gives CDR1 SGHAT, CDR2 FQDESV (reference sequence). Within the library, unique molecular identifiers were attached to each individual cDNA molecule. Study processing details: There were a median of approximately 88,000 TCRs per sample, with a range from roughly 20,000 to 700,000. One entry per CDR3 protein results from TCRdb running MiXCR on the 5' RACE reads. The V and J calls were not made by the authors but by TCRdb's processing. The sample includes approximately 80,000 distinct CDR3 sequences, 15% to 20% of them seen just once. Sequencing started from total RNA isolated from unfractionated whole blood. This clonotype was recorded a few times.

J is TRBJ1-6 and V is TRBV11-1; the D gene is possibly TRBD1 (6 bases). The sequence came from a female donor in good health. The CDR3 spells CASRWSGDHSPLHF. CDR3 sequence (DNA): TGTGCCAGCCGCTGGTCAGGGGATCATTCACCCCTCCACTTT.